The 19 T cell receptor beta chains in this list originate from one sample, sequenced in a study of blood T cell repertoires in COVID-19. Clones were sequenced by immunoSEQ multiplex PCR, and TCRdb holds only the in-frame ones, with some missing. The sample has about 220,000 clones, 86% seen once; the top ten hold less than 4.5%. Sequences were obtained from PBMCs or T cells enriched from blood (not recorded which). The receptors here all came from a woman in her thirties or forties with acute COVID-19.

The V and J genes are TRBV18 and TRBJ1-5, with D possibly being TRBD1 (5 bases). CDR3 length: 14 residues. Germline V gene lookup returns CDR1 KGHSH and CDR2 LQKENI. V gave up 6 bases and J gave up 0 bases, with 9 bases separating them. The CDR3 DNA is TGTGCCAGCTCTCAGGGTTATAGCAATCAGCCCCAGCATTTT. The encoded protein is CASSQGYSNQPQHF.

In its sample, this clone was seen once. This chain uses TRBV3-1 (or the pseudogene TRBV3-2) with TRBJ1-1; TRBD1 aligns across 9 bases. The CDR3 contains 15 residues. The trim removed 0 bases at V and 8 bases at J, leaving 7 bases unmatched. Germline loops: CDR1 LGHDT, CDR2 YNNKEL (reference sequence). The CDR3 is CASSQDTGTGKEAFF. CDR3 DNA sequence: TGTGCCAGCAGCCAAGATACCGGGACAGGGAAGGAAGCTTTCTTT.

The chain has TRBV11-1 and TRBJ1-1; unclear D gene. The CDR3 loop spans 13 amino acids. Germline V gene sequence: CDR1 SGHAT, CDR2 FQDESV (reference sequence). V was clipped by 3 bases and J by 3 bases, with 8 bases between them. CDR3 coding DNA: TGTGCCAGCAGCTTTGAGGCCTACACTGAAGCTTTCTTT. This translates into CASSFEAYTEAFF.

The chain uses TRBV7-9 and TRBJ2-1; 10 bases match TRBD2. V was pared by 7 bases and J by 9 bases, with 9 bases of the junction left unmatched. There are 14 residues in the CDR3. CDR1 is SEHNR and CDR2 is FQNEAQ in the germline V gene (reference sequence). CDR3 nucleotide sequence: TGTGCCAGCACTCAAGCGGGGGGGCAGGGTGAGCAGTTCTTC. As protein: CASTQAGGQGEQFF.

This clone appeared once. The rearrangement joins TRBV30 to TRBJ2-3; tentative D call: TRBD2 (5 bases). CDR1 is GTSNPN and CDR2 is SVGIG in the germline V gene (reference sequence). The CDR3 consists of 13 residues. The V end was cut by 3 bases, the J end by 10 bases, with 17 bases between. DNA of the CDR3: TGTGCCTGGAGGGACGCGGGCGACGGTTCGCAGTATTTT. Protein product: CAWRDAGDGSQYF.

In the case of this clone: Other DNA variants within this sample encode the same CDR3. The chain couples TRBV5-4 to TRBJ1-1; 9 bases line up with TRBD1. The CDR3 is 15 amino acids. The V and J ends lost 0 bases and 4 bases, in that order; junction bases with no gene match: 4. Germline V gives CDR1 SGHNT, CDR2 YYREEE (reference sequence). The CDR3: CASSLAQGARTEAFF. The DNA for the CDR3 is TGTGCCAGCAGCTTGGCACAGGGGGCGCGCACTGAAGCTTTCTTT. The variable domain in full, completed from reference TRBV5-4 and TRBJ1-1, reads ETGVTQSPTHLIKTRGQQVTLRCSSQSGHNTVSWYQQALGQGPQFIFQYYREEENGRGNFPPRFSGLQFPNYSSELNVNALELDDSALYLCASSLAQGARTEAFFGQGTRLTVV.

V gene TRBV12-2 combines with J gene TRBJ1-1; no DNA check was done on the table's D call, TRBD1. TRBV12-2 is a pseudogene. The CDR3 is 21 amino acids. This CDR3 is CASRLVKFGKTGDVMNTEAFF. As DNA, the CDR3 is TGTGCAAGTCGCTTAGTTAAATTCGGGAAGACAGGGGACGTAATGAACACTGAAGCTTTCTTT.

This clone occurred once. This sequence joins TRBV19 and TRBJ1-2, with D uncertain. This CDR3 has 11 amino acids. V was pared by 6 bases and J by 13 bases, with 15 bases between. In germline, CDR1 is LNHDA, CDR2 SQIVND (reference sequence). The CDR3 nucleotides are TGTGCCAGTAGAACAAACCGAGGGTTCACCTTC. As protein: CASRTNRGFTF.

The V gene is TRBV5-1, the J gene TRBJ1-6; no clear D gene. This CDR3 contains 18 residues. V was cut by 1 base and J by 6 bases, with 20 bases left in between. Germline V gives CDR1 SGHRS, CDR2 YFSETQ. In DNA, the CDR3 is TGCGCCAGCAGCTTGATATTATCTGGGAGTACTACTAATTCACCCCTCCACTTT. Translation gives CASSLILSGSTTNSPLHF.

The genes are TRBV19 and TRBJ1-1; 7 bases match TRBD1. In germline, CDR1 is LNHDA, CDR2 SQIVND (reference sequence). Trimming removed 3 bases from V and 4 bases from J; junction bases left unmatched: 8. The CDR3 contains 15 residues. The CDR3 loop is CASSMKRGLGTEAFF. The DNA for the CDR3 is TGTGCCAGTAGTATGAAAAGGGGGCTAGGCACTGAAGCTTTCTTT.

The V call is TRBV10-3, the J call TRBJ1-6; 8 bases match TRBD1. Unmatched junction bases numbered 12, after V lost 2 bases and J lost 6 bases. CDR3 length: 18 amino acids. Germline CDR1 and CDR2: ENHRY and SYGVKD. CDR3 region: CAISETNRQGTGNSPLHF. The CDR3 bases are TGTGCCATCAGTGAGACAAACAGACAGGGGACCGGTAATTCACCCCTCCACTTT.

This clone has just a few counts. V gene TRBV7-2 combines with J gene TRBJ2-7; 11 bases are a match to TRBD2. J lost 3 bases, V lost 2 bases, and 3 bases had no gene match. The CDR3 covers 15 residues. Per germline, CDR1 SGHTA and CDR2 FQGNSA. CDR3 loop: CASSLSSGGYYEQYF. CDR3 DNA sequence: TGTGCCAGCAGCTTATCTAGCGGGGGGTACTACGAGCAGTACTTC.

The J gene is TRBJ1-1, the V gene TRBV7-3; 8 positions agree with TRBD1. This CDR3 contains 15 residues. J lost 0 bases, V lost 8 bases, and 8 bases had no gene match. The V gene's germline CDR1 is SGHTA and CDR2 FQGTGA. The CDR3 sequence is CASREAGGMNTEAFF. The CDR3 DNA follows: TGTGCCAGCCGGGAGGCAGGGGGCATGAACACTGAAGCTTTCTTT.

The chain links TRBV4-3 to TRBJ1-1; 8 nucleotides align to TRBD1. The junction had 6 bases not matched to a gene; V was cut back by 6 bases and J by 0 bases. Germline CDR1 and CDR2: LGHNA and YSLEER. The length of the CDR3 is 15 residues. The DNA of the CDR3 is TGCGCCAGCAGGTACGGACAGGGCCTGAACACTGAAGCTTTCTTT. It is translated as CASRYGQGLNTEAFF.

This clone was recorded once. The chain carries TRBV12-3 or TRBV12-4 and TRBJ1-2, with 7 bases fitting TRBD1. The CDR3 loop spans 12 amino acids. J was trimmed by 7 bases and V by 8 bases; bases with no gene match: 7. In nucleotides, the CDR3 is TGTGCCAGCGAAGCCTCAGGGGGTGGCTACACCTTC. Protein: CASEASGGGYTF.

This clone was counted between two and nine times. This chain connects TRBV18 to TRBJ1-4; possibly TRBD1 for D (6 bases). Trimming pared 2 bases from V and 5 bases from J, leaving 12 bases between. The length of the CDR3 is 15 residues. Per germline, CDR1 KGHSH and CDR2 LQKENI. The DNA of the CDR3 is TGTGCCAGCTCACCAACCGGGACAAAGAATGAAAAACTGTTTTTT. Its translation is CASSPTGTKNEKLFF.

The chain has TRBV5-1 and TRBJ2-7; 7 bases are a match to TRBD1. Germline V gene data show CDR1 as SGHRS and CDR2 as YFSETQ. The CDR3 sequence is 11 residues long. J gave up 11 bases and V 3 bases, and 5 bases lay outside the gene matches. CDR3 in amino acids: CASSSGQEKYF. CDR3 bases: TGCGCCAGCAGCTCCGGACAGGAAAAGTACTTC. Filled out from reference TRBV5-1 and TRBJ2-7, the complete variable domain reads KAGVTQTPRYLIKTRGQQVTLSCSPISGHRSVSWYQQTPGQGLQFLFEYFSETQRNKGNFPGRFSGRQFSNSRSEMNVSTLELGDSALYLCASSSGQEKYFGPGTRLTVT.

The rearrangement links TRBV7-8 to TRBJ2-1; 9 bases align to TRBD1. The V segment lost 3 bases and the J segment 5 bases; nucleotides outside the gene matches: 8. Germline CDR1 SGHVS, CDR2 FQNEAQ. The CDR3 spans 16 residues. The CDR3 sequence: CASSFIEDRGNNEQFF. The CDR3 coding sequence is TGTGCCAGCAGCTTTATAGAGGACAGGGGAAACAATGAGCAGTTCTTC.

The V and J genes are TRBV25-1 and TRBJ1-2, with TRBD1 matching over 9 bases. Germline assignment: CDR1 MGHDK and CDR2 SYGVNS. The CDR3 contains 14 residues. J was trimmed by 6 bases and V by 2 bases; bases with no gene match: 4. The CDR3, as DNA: TGTGCCAGCAGTGAAAAGGGGACAGGGAATGGCTACACCTTC. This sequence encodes CASSEKGTGNGYTF.